Each of the 19 T cell receptor beta chains below was sequenced from the same sample in a study of blood T cell repertoires in COVID-19. Here immunoSEQ multiplex PCR was the method, and the copy in TCRdb shows in-frame clones only, minus some. Found here are under 45,000 clones, about nine tenths of them singletons; the top ten hold 23%. The sequencing sample was made of peripheral blood. The receptor source for this set is a woman aged 80 or over in a cohort sampled during active or convalescent COVID-19.

The CDR3 DNA reads as TGTGCCAGCAGCTCTAGGACAGGGGGAGAGACCCAGTACTTC. It is translated as CASSSRTGGETQYF. The V call is TRBV5-4, the J call TRBJ2-5, with 10 bases matching TRBD1. CDR3 size: 14 residues. Germline assignment: CDR1 SGHNT and CDR2 YYREEE (reference sequence). After removal of 3 bases from V and 4 bases from J, the junction contained 3 bases not matched to a gene.

The chain combines TRBV20-1 with TRBJ1-1; D is undetermined. CDR3 length equals 16 residues. Germline CDR1 is DFQATT and CDR2 is SNEGSKA (reference sequence). V gave up 3 bases and J gave up 0 bases, with 17 bases separating them. The CDR3 DNA follows: TGCAGTGCTAGTGAATTTCTCCCGAGAGTGAACACTGAAGCTTTCTTT. Its translation: CSASEFLPRVNTEAFF.

The chain joins TRBV5-1 to TRBJ1-4; D is possibly TRBD1 (6 bases). The germline V and J ends were trimmed by 5 bases and 4 bases, with 21 bases remaining between them. Looked up from germline, CDR1 is SGHRS and CDR2 is YFSETQ. The CDR3 loop spans 17 amino acids. The CDR3 loop is CASSPGQTQLGNEKLFF. CDR3 nucleotides: TGCGCCAGCAGTCCTGGACAGACCCAACTGGGTAATGAAAAACTGTTTTTT.

This chain connects TRBV7-2 to TRBJ2-3; 9 nucleotides line up with TRBD2. Per germline, CDR1 SGHTA and CDR2 FQGNSA. With 5 bases clipped from V and 6 bases from J, the junction kept 6 bases outside the gene matches. CDR3 length: 14 amino acids. In DNA, the CDR3 is TGTGCCAGCAGCGCCCAGCGGGGGGCCGATACGCAGTATTTT. Translation gives CASSAQRGADTQYF.

Concerning this clone itself: The junction shows a germline mismatch at one end, possibly a read error. The chain combines TRBV6-1 with TRBJ2-7; 9 bases map to TRBD2. This CDR3 spans 16 amino acids. In germline, CDR1 is MNHNS, CDR2 SASEGT. DNA for the CDR3: TGTGCCAGCAGTGGGGTGAGCGGGGGGACTCTCGCGCTCCAATTCTTC. Translating gives CASSGVSGGTLALQFF.

V is TRBV19 and J is TRBJ1-1; D may be TRBD1 (5 bases). Germline V gene sequence: CDR1 LNHDA, CDR2 SQIVND (reference sequence). V lost 0 bases and J lost 4, with 9 bases in between. The CDR3 totals 14 residues. Here the CDR3 reads CASSIDLGGTEAFF. The CDR3 DNA is TGTGCCAGTAGTATAGATCTCGGGGGCACTGAAGCTTTCTTT.

The CDR3 region is CASSKETGKNEQFF. DNA for the CDR3: TGTGCCAGCAGCAAAGAGACAGGGAAAAATGAGCAGTTCTTC. The chain carries TRBV5-6 and TRBJ2-1; 7 bases map to TRBD1. V lost 4 bases and J lost 7; bases outside the gene matches: 8. The CDR3 spans 14 residues. Germline CDR1 and CDR2: SGHDT and YYEEEE.

A word on this clone: Other DNA sequences in the sample encode the same CDR3. This chain uses TRBV5-1 with TRBJ2-5, with D possibly matching TRBD1 (7 bases). Germline CDR1 and CDR2: SGHRS and YFSETQ. Trimming removed 4 bases at V and 5 bases at J, with 15 bases between. This CDR3 region has 14 residues. DNA of the CDR3: TGCGCCAGCAGCCTACGGGCAGGGGGGGAGACCCAGTACTTC. Its translation: CASSLRAGGETQYF.

The chain joins TRBV5-4 to TRBJ2-3, with D possibly being TRBD2 (5 bases). The ends were cut back, 2 bases at V and 7 bases at J, with 11 bases in the middle. CDR3 size: 13 residues. Germline CDR1 SGHNT, CDR2 YYREEE (reference sequence). CDR3: CASSFRAENTQYF. In DNA, the CDR3 is TGTGCCAGCAGCTTTCGAGCGGAGAATACGCAGTATTTT.

CDR3 sequence (DNA): TGTGCCACCAGTGACCGACAGAACACTGAAGCTTTCTTT. Protein sequence: CATSDRQNTEAFF. The rearrangement uses TRBV24-1 and TRBJ1-1, with D unresolved. The ends were cut back, 4 bases at V and 1 base at J, with 6 bases in the middle. This CDR3 has 13 amino acids. Germline assignment: CDR1 KGHDR and CDR2 SFDVKD.

This sequence joins TRBV2 and TRBJ1-4; 7 bases match TRBD1. J lost 16 bases, V lost 3 bases, and 14 bases had no gene match. Germline V lookup: CDR1 SNHLY, CDR2 FYNNEI. This CDR3 comprises 14 residues. The CDR3 protein is CASSDDRARQISFF. The DNA of the CDR3 is TGTGCCAGCAGTGATGACAGGGCAAGGCAGATCTCGTTTTTT.

V is TRBV3-1 (or the pseudogene TRBV3-2) and J is TRBJ2-1; 9 nucleotides align to TRBD1. V lost 1 base, J lost 7 bases, and 14 bases stayed unmatched. The CDR3 loop spans 18 amino acids. Germline V CDR1 and CDR2: LGHDT, YNNKEL (reference sequence). The CDR3 DNA sequence: TGTGCCAGCAGCCAAGGTGGGGGACAGGGTTTTCGTGAGAATGAGCAGTTCTTC. This codes for CASSQGGGQGFRENEQFF.

CDR3: CASSHRGTNEKLFF. The CDR3 DNA sequence: TGCGCCAGCAGCCACCGGGGAACTAATGAAAAACTGTTTTTT. This chain connects TRBV4-3 to TRBJ1-4; D remains unclear. The germline gives CDR1 LGHNA, CDR2 YSLEER. V shed 3 bases and J shed 1 base, with 6 bases lying between them. The length of the CDR3 is 14 residues.

This clone appeared a few times. The CDR3 DNA follows: TGTGCCAGCAGCCCCGGGACTCCCGATAATTCACCCCTCCACTTT. Its protein is CASSPGTPDNSPLHF. V usage is TRBV7-2 and J usage is TRBJ1-6; TRBD1 might be the D (5 bases). The V end lost 5 bases, the J end lost 5 bases, and 13 bases lay between the germline ends. Per the germline V gene, CDR1 is SGHTA and CDR2 is FQGNSA. The CDR3 consists of 15 residues.

The V gene is TRBV19, the J gene TRBJ1-1, with D perhaps matching TRBD1 (6 bases). CDR1 LNHDA and CDR2 SQIVND come from the germline V gene (reference sequence). V was pared by 2 bases and J by 4 bases, with 14 bases between. The CDR3 runs 15 residues. The CDR3 protein is CASSIQSARGTEAFF. The CDR3 DNA sequence: TGTGCCAGTAGTATACAAAGCGCCAGGGGCACTGAAGCTTTCTTT.

The chain employs TRBV5-1 and TRBJ2-5; TRBD2 is a possible D gene (7 bases). This CDR3 has 15 residues. Between the trimmed V and J ends, which lost 3 bases and 4 bases, there was a span of 16 bases. The germline V gene has CDR1 SGHRS and CDR2 YFSETQ. The DNA of the CDR3 is TGCGCCAGCAGCTGGGGAGGGGGTAGAGGAGAGACCCAGTACTTC. This codes for CASSWGGGRGETQYF.

The rearrangement links TRBV6-2 or TRBV6-3 to TRBJ2-7, with 11 nucleotides matching TRBD2. The junction had 5 bases not matched to a gene; V was cut back by 4 bases and J by 3 bases. Looked up from germline, CDR1 is MNHEY and CDR2 is SVGEGT. The CDR3 has 15 amino acids. CDR3 sequence: CASSSSLAGGYEQYF. CDR3 sequence (DNA): TGTGCCAGCAGTTCCTCTCTAGCGGGAGGCTACGAGCAGTACTTC.

The chain links TRBV10-3 to TRBJ1-1; D may be TRBD1 (6 bases). Germline values: CDR1 ENHRY, CDR2 SYGVKD. There are 14 residues in the CDR3. V dropped 3 bases and J dropped 5 bases, with 13 bases sitting between them. The CDR3 coding sequence is TGTGCCATCAGTGAAACACAGGGTGGGACTGAAGCTTTCTTT. This codes for CAISETQGGTEAFF.

The chain recombines TRBV5-1 with TRBJ1-3, with D perhaps TRBD1 (6 bases). The CDR3 length is 15 residues. Germline lookup yields CDR1 SGHRS and CDR2 YFSETQ. Trimming took off 0 bases at V and 2 bases at J, with 9 bases between the two ends. CDR3 coding DNA: TGCGCCAGCAGCTTGGACCCAGGGGCTGGAAACACCATATATTTT. Encoded protein: CASSLDPGAGNTIYF.